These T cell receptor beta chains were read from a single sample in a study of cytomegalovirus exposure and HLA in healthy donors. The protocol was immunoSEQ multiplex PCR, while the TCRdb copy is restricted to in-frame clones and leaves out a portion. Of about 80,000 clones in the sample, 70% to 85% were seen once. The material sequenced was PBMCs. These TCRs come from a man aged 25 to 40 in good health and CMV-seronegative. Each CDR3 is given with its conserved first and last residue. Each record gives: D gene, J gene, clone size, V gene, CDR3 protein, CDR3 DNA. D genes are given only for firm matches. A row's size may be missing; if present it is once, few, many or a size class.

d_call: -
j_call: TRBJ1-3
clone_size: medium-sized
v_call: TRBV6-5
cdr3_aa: CASSYRSGFSGNTIYF
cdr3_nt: TGTGCCAGCAGTTACCGTTCGGGGTTCTCTGGAAACACCATATATTTT

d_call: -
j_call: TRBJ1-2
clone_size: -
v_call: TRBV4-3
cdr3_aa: CASSLGDSEDGYTF
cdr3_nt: TGCGCCAGCAGCCTAGGGGATTCTGAGGATGGCTACACCTTC

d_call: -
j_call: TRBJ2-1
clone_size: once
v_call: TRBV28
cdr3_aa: CASSLPTGRKNWSYNEQFF
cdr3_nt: TGTGCCAGCAGTTTACCCACAGGCCGGAAAAATTGGTCCTACAATGAGCAGTTCTTC

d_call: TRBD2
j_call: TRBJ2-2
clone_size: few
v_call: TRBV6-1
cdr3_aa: CASVEIAGPGELFF
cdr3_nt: TGTGCCAGCGTAGAGATAGCGGGACCCGGGGAGCTGTTTTTT

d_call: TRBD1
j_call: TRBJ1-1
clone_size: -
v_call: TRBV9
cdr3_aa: CASSHRTGESNTEAFF
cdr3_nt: TGTGCCAGCAGCCATCGGACAGGGGAGTCCAACACTGAAGCTTTCTTT

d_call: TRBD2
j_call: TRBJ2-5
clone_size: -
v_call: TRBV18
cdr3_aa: CASSLAGVQETQYF
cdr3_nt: TGTGCCAGCTCCTTAGCGGGGGTCCAAGAGACCCAGTACTTC

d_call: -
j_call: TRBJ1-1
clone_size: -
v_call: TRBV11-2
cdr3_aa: CASSLVPGLNTEAFF
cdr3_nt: TGTGCCAGCAGCTTAGTTCCAGGGCTAAACACTGAAGCTTTCTTT

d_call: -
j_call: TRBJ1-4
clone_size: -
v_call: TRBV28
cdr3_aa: CASTHSATNEKLFF
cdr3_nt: TGTGCCAGCACCCACAGTGCAACTAATGAAAAACTGTTTTTT

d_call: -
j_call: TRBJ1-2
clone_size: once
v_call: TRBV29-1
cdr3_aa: CSVEGEREEGVYGYTF
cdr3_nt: TGCAGCGTTGAAGGAGAGCGGGAGGAAGGAGTCTATGGCTACACCTTC

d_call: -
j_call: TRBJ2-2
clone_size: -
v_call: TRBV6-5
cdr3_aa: CASSRRGTTGELFF
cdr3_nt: TGTGCCAGCAGCCGCAGGGGAACTACCGGGGAGCTGTTTTTT

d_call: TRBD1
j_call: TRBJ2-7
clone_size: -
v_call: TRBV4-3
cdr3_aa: CASSPRAGGDEQYF
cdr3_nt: TGCGCCAGCAGCCCCCGAGCAGGGGGCGACGAGCAGTACTTC

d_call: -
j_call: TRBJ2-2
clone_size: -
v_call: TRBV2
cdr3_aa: CAGTSAGTGELFF
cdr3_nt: TGTGCCGGCACGTCCGCGGGAACCGGGGAGCTGTTTTTT